What follows are 20 T cell receptor beta chains derived from one specimen sequenced in a study of cytomegalovirus exposure and HLA in healthy donors. Produced via immunoSEQ multiplex PCR; TCRdb's table is partial and in-frame only. Of fewer than 150,000 clones in the sample, 70% to 90% were seen once. The sequencing input was PBMCs. These receptors were taken from a woman under 30 in good health and CMV-seropositive.

This clone is a singleton in its sample. This chain connects TRBV9 to TRBJ1-3; 8 bases map to TRBD1. Germline V gene data show CDR1 as SGDLS and CDR2 as YYNGEE. The CDR3 contains 17 residues. V was pared by 3 bases and J by 0 bases, with 8 bases of the junction left unmatched. This CDR3 is CASSGPGQATSGNTIYF. CDR3 DNA sequence: TGTGCCAGCAGCGGGCCGGGACAGGCAACCTCTGGAAACACCATATATTTT. Variable domain in full (rest from reference TRBV9 and TRBJ1-3): DSGVTQTPKHLITATGQRVTLRCSPRSGDLSVYWYQQSLDQGLQFLIQYYNGEERAKGNILERFSAQQFPDLHSELNLSSLELGDSALYFCASSGPGQATSGNTIYFGEGSWLTVV.

V and J are TRBV6-5 and TRBJ1-2, with a weak D call TRBD1 (6 bases). The ends were cut back, 2 bases at V and 4 bases at J, with 17 bases in the middle. This CDR3 spans 16 amino acids. The germline V gene has CDR1 MNHEY and CDR2 SVGAGI. The CDR3 coding sequence is TGTGCCAGCAGTTACCATGGGGGCATAGGGTCCTATGGCTACACCTTC. Protein: CASSYHGGIGSYGYTF.

This clone was recorded once. This sequence joins TRBV6-1 and TRBJ2-2; 7 nucleotides match TRBD1. From germline, CDR1 is MNHNS and CDR2 SASEGT. CDR3 length equals 13 residues. V trimming: 8 bases; J trimming: 4 bases; junction bases outside the gene matches: 4. DNA for the CDR3: TGTGCCAGCGAGACAGGGATCACCGGGGAGCTGTTTTTT. This translates into CASETGITGELFF.

This sequence joins TRBV19 and TRBJ1-1, with 10 bases aligning to TRBD1. The CDR3 extends over 13 amino acids. The germline V gene encodes CDR1 LNHDA and CDR2 SQIVND (reference sequence). J gave up 13 bases and V 8 bases, and 13 bases lay outside the gene matches. The CDR3 DNA reads TGTGCCAGTGCGGAAGACAGGGGGCGCGAGGTTTTCTTT. Protein sequence: CASAEDRGREVFF.

This clone was observed once. The chain links TRBV18 to TRBJ1-6; D uncertain. CDR3 length: 16 residues. Germline CDR1 is KGHSH and CDR2 is LQKENI. V lost 3 bases and J lost 0, with 9 bases in between. The CDR3 nucleotides are TGTGCCAGCTCACCGGGCAGAAGCTCCTATAATTCACCCCTCCACTTT. Translating it yields CASSPGRSSYNSPLHF.

V gene TRBV27 combines with J gene TRBJ2-3, with 8 bases aligning to TRBD2. The J segment lost 1 base and the V segment lost 6 bases, leaving 6 bases of the junction unmatched. The germline V gene encodes CDR1 MNHEY and CDR2 SMNVEV (reference sequence). The CDR3 length is 15 residues. As DNA, the CDR3 is TGTGCCAGCAGGCGGGCGGGGGGCGGCACAGATACGCAGTATTTT. Its protein product is CASRRAGGGTDTQYF.

The chain employs TRBV7-3 and TRBJ1-1; 7 nucleotides line up with TRBD1. J lost 2 bases, V lost 4 bases, and 4 bases had no gene match. CDR3 size: 14 residues. Germline CDR1 is SGHTA and CDR2 is FQGTGA. The chain's CDR3 is CASSSTGLNTEAFF. The CDR3 nucleotides are TGTGCCAGCAGCTCGACAGGGTTAAACACTGAAGCTTTCTTT.

V is TRBV6-5 and J is TRBJ2-2, with D tentatively TRBD2 (6 bases). V was pared by 4 bases and J by 9 bases, with 18 bases between. Germline lookup yields CDR1 MNHEY and CDR2 SVGAGI. This CDR3 spans 15 amino acids. DNA of the CDR3: TGTGCCAGCAGTTCACGCGGGATCAACCCGAGGGAGCTGTTTTTT. It translates to CASSSRGINPRELFF.

Concerning this clone itself: The junction departs from the called germline gene at one end, perhaps through a read error. The chain recombines TRBV11-2 with TRBJ1-2; 11 nucleotides match TRBD1. This CDR3 comprises 13 residues. Germline V gene sequence: CDR1 SGHAT, CDR2 FQNNGV. CDR3 in DNA: TGTGCCAGCAGCTTACGGGACAGGGGGGCTGTGGCCTTC. This gives the protein CASSLRDRGAVAF.

The V and J genes are TRBV7-9 and TRBJ2-7, with 16 bases matching TRBD2. V was pared by 5 bases and J by 2 bases, with 9 bases of the junction left unmatched. Germline-derived CDR1 and CDR2 are SEHNR and FQNEAQ (reference sequence). The CDR3 runs 18 residues. The DNA of the CDR3 is TGTGCCAGCAGCGTGCCCGGGACTAGCGGGAGGGTCACCTACGAGCAGTACTTC. It is translated as CASSVPGTSGRVTYEQYF.

The chain employs TRBV7-9 and TRBJ1-6, with D tentatively TRBD1 (6 bases). CDR3 length: 16 residues. V shed 5 bases and J shed 9 bases, with 20 bases lying between them. Germline CDR1 is SEHNR and CDR2 is FQNEAQ (reference sequence). This CDR3 is CASSERGQSSGSPLHF. The CDR3 DNA follows: TGTGCCAGCAGCGAGCGAGGACAGAGCTCGGGTTCACCCCTCCACTTT.

The chain recombines TRBV5-4 with TRBJ1-2; possibly TRBD1 for D (5 bases). Germline CDR1 SGHNT, CDR2 YYREEE (reference sequence). Trimming shortened V by 3 bases and J by 4 bases, and 16 bases separated the two germline ends. The CDR3 length is 15 residues. CDR3: CASSSPRGEFYGYTF. The CDR3 DNA follows: TGTGCCAGCAGCTCCCCAAGGGGTGAGTTCTATGGCTACACCTTC.

This chain links TRBV27 with TRBJ2-6; D remains unclear. Germline V gene data show CDR1 as MNHEY and CDR2 as SMNVEV (reference sequence). Trimming stripped 6 bases from V and 1 base from J, with 10 bases between. The CDR3 runs 15 residues. CDR3 nucleotides: TGTGCCAGCAGGCGGTGGCAGTCTGGGGCCAACGTCCTGACTTTC. Its protein product is CASRRWQSGANVLTF.

This chain links TRBV30 with TRBJ1-1; D is unclear. Germline lookup yields CDR1 GTSNPN and CDR2 SVGIG (reference sequence). The CDR3 loop spans 13 amino acids. The V end lost 3 bases, the J end lost 3 bases, and 11 bases lay between the germline ends. The CDR3 reads CAWSGGGHTEAFF. The CDR3 coding sequence is TGTGCCTGGAGCGGTGGAGGGCACACTGAAGCTTTCTTT.

The J gene is TRBJ2-5, the V gene TRBV6-5; D ambiguous. The CDR3 consists of 14 residues. Germline V gives CDR1 MNHEY, CDR2 SVGAGI. V was cut by 0 bases and J by 2 bases, with 7 bases left in between. CDR3 coding DNA: TGTGCCAGCAGTTACTCGAGCCTACAAGAGACCCAGTACTTC. It encodes CASSYSSLQETQYF.

The rearrangement uses TRBV27 and TRBJ1-1, with D possibly matching TRBD1 (5 bases). There are 13 residues in the CDR3. Germline CDR1 reads MNHEY; CDR2 reads SMNVEV (reference sequence). Deletions cut 1 base from V and 9 bases from J, with 12 bases between. CDR3 sequence (DNA): TGTGCCAGCAGTTTATTTTCAGGGAGGCAAGCTTTCTTT. Amino acid sequence: CASSLFSGRQAFF.

The chain couples TRBV29-1 to TRBJ1-2, with D tentatively TRBD1 (6 bases). Germline V gene data show CDR1 as SQVTM and CDR2 as ANQGSEA. Between the trimmed V and J ends, which lost 6 bases and 6 bases, there was a span of 14 bases. CDR3 length: 12 amino acids. The CDR3 loop is CSVSSGDHGYTF. CDR3 nucleotides: TGCAGCGTCAGCTCAGGGGACCATGGCTACACCTTC.

This clone appeared a few times. The chain links TRBV4-1 to TRBJ2-5; 14 bases line up with TRBD2. The CDR3 is 15 residues long. Germline values: CDR1 MGHRA, CDR2 YSYEKL. With V trimmed by 6 bases and J by 3 bases, 3 bases remained unmatched. Here the CDR3 DNA reads TGCGCCAGCAGAAGGGGACTAGCGGGAGAAGAGACCCAGTACTTC. It yields the protein CASRRGLAGEETQYF.

The V gene is TRBV5-1, the J gene TRBJ2-3; TRBD1 might be the D (6 bases). In germline, CDR1 is SGHRS, CDR2 YFSETQ. CDR3 size: 14 residues. With 2 bases removed from V and 2 bases from J, the gap between germline ends came to 9 bases. The CDR3 nucleotides read TGCGCCAGCAGCTTAGGACAGACCACAGATACGCAGTATTTT. The encoded protein is CASSLGQTTDTQYF.

The chain has TRBV5-1 and TRBJ1-2; 11 nucleotides agree with TRBD1. Germline V lookup: CDR1 SGHRS, CDR2 YFSETQ. With V trimmed by 0 bases and J by 9 bases, 13 bases remained unmatched. The length of the CDR3 is 17 residues. The CDR3 DNA reads TGCGCCAGCAGCTTGGATCAAACCTATGGACAGGGGGCTAGCTACACCTTC. It encodes CASSLDQTYGQGASYTF.